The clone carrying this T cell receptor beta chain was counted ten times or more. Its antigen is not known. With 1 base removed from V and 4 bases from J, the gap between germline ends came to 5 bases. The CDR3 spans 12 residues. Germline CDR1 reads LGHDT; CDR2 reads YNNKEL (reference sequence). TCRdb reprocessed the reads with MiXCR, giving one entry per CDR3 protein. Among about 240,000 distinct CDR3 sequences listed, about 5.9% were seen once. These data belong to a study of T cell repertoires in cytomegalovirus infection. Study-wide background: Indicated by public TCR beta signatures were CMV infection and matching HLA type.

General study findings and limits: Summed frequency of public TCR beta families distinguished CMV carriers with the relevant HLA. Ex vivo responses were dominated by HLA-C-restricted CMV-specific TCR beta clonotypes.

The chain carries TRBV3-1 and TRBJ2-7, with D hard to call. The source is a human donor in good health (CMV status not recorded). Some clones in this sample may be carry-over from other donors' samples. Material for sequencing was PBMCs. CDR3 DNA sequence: TGTGCCAGCAGCCAAGTGGCGTACGAGCAGTACTTC. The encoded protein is CASSQVAYEQYF.